Following are 18 T cell receptor beta chains from one sample sequenced in a study of beta chain features in type 1 diabetes. Study results and caveats: Type 1 diabetes patients had moderately but significantly shorter TCRB CDR3s in all four CD4+ subsets.

Expressed TCRB transcripts were sequenced after all isolated RNA was converted to cDNA. Measured with immunoSEQ multiplex PCR; TCRdb has only the in-frame clones, and not every one. The sample shows 150,000 to 190,000 clones, about 9.3% of them seen only once. Their recognized antigens are unknown. The sample taken for sequencing was central memory CD4+ T cells from blood. All receptors come from a man aged 30-40 years with type 1 diabetes.

This clone occurred a few times. CDR3 sequence (DNA): TGCGCCAGCAGCGCCAGACAGGGCAACACTGAAGCTTTCTTT. Translation gives CASSARQGNTEAFF. The chain uses TRBV5-1 and TRBJ1-1; 7 positions match TRBD1. There are 14 residues in the CDR3. With V trimmed by 4 bases and J by 2 bases, 5 bases remained unmatched. Germline CDR1 SGHRS, CDR2 YFSETQ.

This clone was seen a handful of times. V is TRBV4-3 and J is TRBJ2-3; 9 bases align to TRBD2. Unmatched junction bases numbered 7, after V lost 0 bases and J lost 3 bases. Germline loops: CDR1 LGHNA, CDR2 YSLEER. CDR3 size: 17 residues. The CDR3 region is CASSQETSGARTDTQYF. CDR3 nucleotides: TGCGCCAGCAGCCAAGAGACTAGCGGAGCCCGAACAGATACGCAGTATTTT.

This clone was recorded a few times. This chain uses TRBV15 with TRBJ2-1; 10 bases align to TRBD2. Germline assignment: CDR1 LNHNV and CDR2 YYDKDF (reference sequence). The CDR3 sequence is 15 residues long. V was pared by 1 base and J by 7 bases, with 4 bases of the junction left unmatched. This CDR3 is CATSRGASGSNEQFF. As DNA, the CDR3 is TGTGCCACCAGCAGAGGAGCTAGCGGGAGTAATGAGCAGTTCTTC.

The V gene is TRBV29-1, the J gene TRBJ2-7, with D possibly being TRBD2 (7 bases). V was shortened by 4 bases and J by 7 bases, with 17 bases between the two germline ends. The CDR3 loop spans 13 amino acids. CDR1 SQVTM and CDR2 ANQGSEA come from the germline V gene. CDR3 in amino acids: CSVGGGLIGEQYF. In DNA, the CDR3 is TGCAGCGTTGGGGGGGGCCTCATTGGAGAGCAGTACTTC.

This clone turned up a few times. In DNA, the CDR3 is TGTGCCAGCAGTTCGCCTTCGGAGCGCTACGAGCAGTACTTC. Encoded protein: CASSSPSERYEQYF. The chain has TRBV6-5 and TRBJ2-7, with unresolved D. The V end was cut by 4 bases, the J end by 3 bases, with 13 bases between. Germline CDR1 reads MNHEY; CDR2 reads SVGAGI. This CDR3 comprises 14 residues.

This clone showed up just a few times. The chain links TRBV11-2 to TRBJ2-7; the D is unclear. Germline V CDR1 and CDR2: SGHAT, FQNNGV. The CDR3 loop spans 15 amino acids. The V gene lost 0 bases and the J gene lost 2 bases, with 11 bases spanning the gap. The CDR3 DNA is TGTGCCAGCAGCTTAGATCGTTTACAGCCCTACGAGCAGTACTTC. Translating it yields CASSLDRLQPYEQYF. Variable domain in full (rest from reference TRBV11-2 and TRBJ2-7): EAGVAQSPRYKIIEKRQSVAFWCNPISGHATLYWYQQILGQGPKLLIQFQNNGVVDDSQLPKDRFSAERLKGVDSTLKIQPAKLEDSAVYLCASSLDRLQPYEQYFGPGTRLTVT.

The V gene is TRBV7-2, the J gene TRBJ2-1, with D maybe TRBD1 (5 bases). CDR1 SGHTA and CDR2 FQGNSA come from the germline V gene. Between the trimmed V and J ends, which lost 3 bases and 9 bases, there was a span of 15 bases. This CDR3 has 14 amino acids. CDR3 protein: CASSLQGREVEQFF. CDR3 in DNA: TGTGCCAGCAGCTTGCAGGGCCGAGAGGTTGAGCAGTTCTTC.

J is TRBJ2-5 and V is TRBV29-1, with D tentatively TRBD1 (5 bases). TRBJ2-7 explains the end of the DNA better; the J call may be wrong. Germline lookup yields CDR1 SQVTM and CDR2 ANQGSEA. The CDR3 is 13 residues long. This chain's CDR3 is CSVEGGRDYEQYF. CDR3 coding DNA: TGCAGCGTTGAAGGCGGCAGGGACTACGAGCAGTACTTC.

The table lists this clone with a few counts. The chain uses TRBV2 and TRBJ1-1; D not resolved. The V and J ends lost 4 bases and 0 bases respectively, with 6 bases between them. CDR3 size: 13 residues. Germline V gene lookup returns CDR1 SNHLY and CDR2 FYNNEI. For the CDR3, the DNA is TGTGCCAGCAGTGTCCAGTTGAACACTGAAGCTTTCTTT. Translation: CASSVQLNTEAFF.

Of note for this clone: The sample holds other DNA sequences that translate to the same CDR3. This sequence joins TRBV5-6 and TRBJ2-5, with D unresolved. The V end lost 0 bases, the J end lost 5 bases, and 8 bases lay between the germline ends. From germline, CDR1 is SGHDT and CDR2 YYEEEE. CDR3 length: 13 residues. The CDR3 nucleotides are TGTGCCAGCAGCTTGGCCGGTTTGGAGACCCAGTACTTC. Its translation is CASSLAGLETQYF.

The genes are TRBV6-6 and TRBJ1-2; no reliable D call. Germline V lookup: CDR1 MNHNY, CDR2 SVGAGI (reference sequence). Trimming cost V 4 bases and J 8 bases, with 14 bases left between them. This CDR3 spans 13 amino acids. CDR3 coding DNA: TGTGCCAGCAGTTCCAGCACGGGAAGGGGCTACACCTTC. It specifies CASSSSTGRGYTF.

This clone showed up just a few times. The gene calls are TRBV5-1 and TRBJ2-1; 7 bases are shared with TRBD1. The CDR3 sequence is 13 residues long. The V gene end was trimmed by 5 bases and the J gene end by 8 bases; junction bases not matched to a gene: 7. Germline V CDR1 and CDR2: SGHRS, YFSETQ. CDR3 DNA sequence: TGCGCCAGCAGGATACACACAGGGGATGAGCAGTTCTTC. Its protein is CASRIHTGDEQFF.

This chain connects TRBV5-1 to TRBJ2-7; 8 bases are shared with TRBD2. The CDR3 contains 16 residues. The germline V gene has CDR1 SGHRS and CDR2 YFSETQ. J was trimmed by 2 bases and V by 6 bases; bases with no gene match: 13. The DNA of the CDR3 is TGCGCCAGCAACCCGACCTACGCGGGAGGAGCCTACGAGCAGTACTTC. This gives the protein CASNPTYAGGAYEQYF.

This clone was recorded a few times. CDR3 in DNA: TGTGCCAGCAGCATTAGGACAGATAGCAATCAGCCCCAGCATTTT. Translation: CASSIRTDSNQPQHF. The V and J genes are TRBV7-9 and TRBJ1-5; weak D call: TRBD1 (6 bases). Germline loops: CDR1 SEHNR, CDR2 FQNEAQ (reference sequence). V lost 5 bases to trimming and J lost 0 bases, with 11 bases between them. The CDR3 length is 15 residues.

The chain has TRBV28 and TRBJ1-2; 8 bases are shared with TRBD1. V gave up 5 bases and J gave up 8 bases; unmatched junction bases: 22. CDR3 size: 18 residues. From germline, CDR1 is MDHEN and CDR2 SYDVKM. The CDR3 protein is CASSPATEFRGRLGGYTF. The CDR3 DNA sequence: TGTGCCAGCAGTCCCGCGACCGAATTCAGGGGGCGCCTAGGAGGCTACACCTTC.

The gene calls are TRBV5-4 and TRBJ2-3, with 9 bases lining up with TRBD1. This CDR3 spans 15 amino acids. Germline V gene data show CDR1 as SGHNT and CDR2 as YYREEE (reference sequence). J gave up 3 bases and V 3 bases, and 5 bases lay outside the gene matches. CDR3 in amino acids: CASSSPGQGTDTQYF. The CDR3 DNA sequence: TGTGCCAGCAGCTCCCCGGGACAGGGTACAGATACGCAGTATTTT.

This clone has a handful of counts. The same CDR3 also results from other DNA sequences found in this sample. This rearrangement joins TRBV27 to TRBJ2-1, with D perhaps matching TRBD1 (5 bases). With 2 bases removed from V and 2 bases from J, the gap between germline ends came to 10 bases. The germline CDR1 and CDR2 sequences are MNHEY and SMNVEV (reference sequence). This CDR3 contains 15 residues. The chain's CDR3 is CASSLVQGPYNEQFF. The CDR3 DNA reads as TGTGCCAGCAGTTTAGTCCAGGGTCCCTACAATGAGCAGTTCTTC.

This chain joins TRBV28 and TRBJ2-1; the D gene is possibly TRBD1 (6 bases). CDR3 size: 14 residues. V was trimmed by 7 bases and J by 12 bases, leaving 22 bases between them. Germline V gene sequence: CDR1 MDHEN, CDR2 SYDVKM. The CDR3 DNA reads TGTGCCAGCAAACTTCACAGGGACCCCGCTCGGCAGTTCTTC. Translation: CASKLHRDPARQFF.